The clone carrying this T cell receptor (beta chain) was seen only once. The protocol was immunoSEQ multiplex PCR, while the TCRdb copy is restricted to in-frame clones and leaves out a portion. Of about 69,000 clones listed, around four fifths are singletons. Germline V gene lookup returns CDR1 LNHDA and CDR2 SQIVND (reference sequence). Unmatched junction bases numbered 3, after V lost 10 bases and J lost 4 bases. This CDR3 comprises 12 residues. The data belong to a study of T cell responses to AZD1222 COVID-19 vaccine. The V gene is TRBV19, the J gene TRBJ2-7; TRBD1 matches at 11 bases. The TCR originated in an adult who received the AZD1222 COVID-19 vaccine. Sample: peripheral blood, taken 28 days after the second AZD1222 dose. The CDR3 DNA reads as TGTGCCACGGGACAGGGGGGGTACGAGCAGTACTTC. Its translation is CATGQGGYEQYF.